These T cell receptor beta chains were read from a single sample in a study of OX40 agonist ivuxolimab in advanced cancers. Some clones are missing from TCRdb's copy, which holds only in-frame ones; the method was immunoSEQ multiplex PCR. The table has 45,000 to 50,000 clones, more than 85% seen once. Sequencing used CD4+ or CD8+ T cells sorted from blood, obtained in a trial of the OX40 agonist ivuxolimab. The receptors derive from an adult with an advanced solid tumor such as melanoma, head and neck, liver or kidney cancer. Each CDR3 is given without its conserved first and last residue. D genes are given only for firm matches.

TRBD1 | TRBV5-1 | ASSLGGQDNREQY
- | TRBV12-5 | ASGFFSPQETQY
- | TRBV7-7 | ASSPSPGANVLT
TRBD1 | TRBV7-2 | ASSLTGGGDEQY
TRBD2 | TRBV7-8 | ASSLGLARYNEQF
- | TRBV19 | ASSIWDSRTGELF
- | TRBV28 | ASRFRSSYEQY
- | TRBV7-3 | ASSLTGFGGTGELF
- | TRBV12-5 | ASGLVSGAETQY
- | TRBV10-1 | ASRPGTAGTQY
TRBD1 | TRBV4-1 | ASSRTEGQAYEQY
- | TRBV10-3 | AISNQGGSSGANVLT
- | TRBV9 | ASSVAEVTEAF
TRBD2 | TRBV11-3 | ASSGAGLGDEQF
- | TRBV4-2 | ASSQEFAVEQGGYGYT
- | TRBV7-8 | ASSLGRRDTQY
TRBD2 | TRBV6-6 | ASSPGTTSLTEQF
TRBD2 | TRBV5-4 | ASSLGLAAQETQY
- | TRBV11-2 | ASRGGQHEQY
- | TRBV5-1 | ASSPNRDGVLT
- | TRBV18 | ASSPNRNYGYT
TRBD1 | TRBV5-1 | ASSFWDRQNYGYT
- | TRBV7-7 | ASSLGGTGGSYNEQF
TRBD1 | TRBV29-1 | SGRTGEATEAF
TRBD1 | TRBV2 | ASRQGQVGNYGYT
- | TRBV7-9 | ASSLGGDGYT
- | TRBV6-5 | ASSYGDHYGYT
TRBD1 | TRBV10-2 | ASSILFGQGRGYEQY
- | TRBV18 | ASSRGNTGELF
TRBD2 | TRBV5-1 | ASSLEGLANNEQF
- | TRBV5-1 | ASSRGTDWAGELF
TRBD2 | TRBV5-1 | ASSGGLAGALYNEQF
- | TRBV28 | ASSPGRGNTEAF
TRBD1 | TRBV7-2 | ASSLTGAGSTEAF
- | TRBV28 | ASSFSGRGNEQF
- | TRBV11-2 | ASSRTEQGANVLT
- | TRBV27 | ASSWTVNTEAF
TRBD2 | TRBV28 | ASIRGAGQDYEQY
- | TRBV6-5 | ASIPLGGSYNEQF
TRBD2 | TRBV4-1 | ASSQGTSTGELF
- | TRBV15 | ATSPNRLFSYNEQF
- | TRBV5-6 | ASSFISGTEAF
- | TRBV28 | ASSLPLTGTDTQY
- | TRBV11-2 | ASSSTWAGTPNTEAF